The present entry profiles one TCR beta chain with its context. One end of the junction varies from germline; a read error may be responsible. This record belongs to a study of tumor-infiltrating lymphocytes in primary liver carcinoma. Study information: Subjects consisted of male and female patients aged 30 to 69 years.

Both RNA and DNA were isolated together from around 20-30 mg of bulk tissue that had not been sorted. Using a constant-region primer together with ProtoScript II reverse transcriptase, TCR beta cDNA was made from approximately 0.55 ug of total RNA. TCR beta libraries came from three nested multiplex PCR rounds using slightly modified ARM-PCR. TCRdb re-analysed the multiplex PCR reads in MiXCR, keeping a single row per CDR3 protein. The data show fewer than 200,000 distinct CDR3 sequences, 70% to 90% seen once. The clonotype was recovered from a man aged 40-49 years with primary liver carcinoma and hepatitis B virus infection. Material: tumor tissue from primary liver carcinoma.

This chain's CDR3 is CASSEDGGYAYTF. CDR3 in DNA: TGTGCCAGCAGTGAAGATGGGGGATATGCCTACACATTC. This chain joins TRBV6-1 and TRBJ1-2; a possible D gene is TRBD1 (5 bases). The CDR3 loop spans 13 amino acids. The germline gives CDR1 MNHNS, CDR2 SASEGT.